A selection of T cell receptor beta chains follows, all from one sample in a study of T cell responses to AZD1222 COVID-19 vaccine. Assay: immunoSEQ multiplex PCR; the TCRdb copy retains only in-frame clones and omits some. The data hold some 110,000 clones, with about 89% observed a single time. The sample consisted of peripheral blood, taken 28 days after the second dose of the MenACWY control vaccine. These receptors were taken from an adult who received the MenACWY meningococcal vaccine as a control. Each CDR3 is given with its conserved first and last residue. The D gene is left open where the match is weak. Rows give clone size only sometimes, using once, few, many, or a class for an expanded clone.

D gene	clone size	CDR3 length	V gene	J gene	CDR3 protein	CDR3 DNA
-	once	16	TRBV4-3	TRBJ2-2	CASSQDFRGTTGELFF	TGCGCCAGCAGCCAAGATTTTCGGGGGACCACCGGGGAGCTGTTTTTT
-	-	17	TRBV7-2	TRBJ2-4	CASSPAVVGAGKNIQYF	TGTGCCAGCAGCCCCGCCGTTGTCGGGGCGGGCAAAAACATTCAGTACTTC
-	-	16	TRBV18	TRBJ2-6	CAIIEGPLSGANVLTF	TGTGCCATCATAGAAGGTCCCCTCTCTGGGGCCAACGTCCTGACTTTC
-	-	15	TRBV6-1	TRBJ1-5	CASSEAFWQAQPQHF	TGTGCCAGCAGTGAAGCATTCTGGCAGGCTCAGCCCCAGCATTTT
-	-	12	TRBV9	TRBJ2-3	CASSVSTDTQYF	TGTGCCAGCAGCGTCAGCACAGATACGCAGTATTTT
-	medium-sized	13	TRBV14	TRBJ1-6	CASRLVDNSPLHF	TGTGCCAGCAGATTGGTGGACAACTCACCCCTCCACTTT
-	-	16	TRBV5-1	TRBJ1-6	CASSPGGISYNSPLHF	TGCGCCAGCAGCCCGGGAGGGATTTCCTATAATTCACCCCTCCACTTT
-	few	12	TRBV12-3/TRBV12-4	TRBJ1-1	CASRPPWGEAFF	TGTGCCAGTCGCCCCCCTTGGGGTGAAGCTTTCTTT
TRBD1	-	14	TRBV27	TRBJ2-7	CASSPGTGEFEQYF	TGTGCCAGCAGCCCTGGGACAGGGGAGTTCGAGCAGTACTTC
-	-	16	TRBV9	TRBJ1-2	CASSLGPTLTNYGYTF	TGTGCCAGCAGCCTCGGGCCGACCCTAACTAACTATGGCTACACCTTC
-	-	12	TRBV29-1	TRBJ2-7	CSVEKGPYEQYF	TGCAGCGTTGAGAAGGGGCCCTACGAGCAGTACTTC
-	-	16	TRBV7-2	TRBJ1-2	CASSLDSGLTGYGYTF	TGTGCCAGCAGCTTAGATTCCGGCCTGACAGGCTATGGCTACACCTTC
-	-	16	TRBV30	TRBJ2-1	CAWSVRQMSSYNEQFF	TGTGCCTGGAGTGTACGACAGATGAGCTCCTACAATGAGCAGTTCTTC
-	few	15	TRBV21-1	TRBJ2-7	CASSAGQGESYEQYF	TGTGCCAGCAGCGCGGGACAGGGGGAGTCCTACGAGCAGTACTTC
TRBD1	once	14	TRBV10-1	TRBJ2-7	CASSDARTGDEQYF	TGCGCCAGCAGTGATGCTCGGACAGGCGACGAGCAGTACTTC
-	-	15	TRBV7-9	TRBJ1-3	CASSLQVDSGNTIYF	TGTGCCAGCAGCCTACAGGTTGACTCTGGAAACACCATATATTTT
TRBD1	-	13	TRBV6-5	TRBJ2-3	CASTGGRIDTQYF	TGTGCCAGCACAGGGGGCAGGATAGATACGCAGTATTTT
-	-	18	TRBV4-3	TRBJ2-5	CASSQGRGPGLVVETQYF	TGCGCCAGCAGCCAAGGAAGGGGGCCGGGACTAGTAGTAGAGACCCAGTACTTC
TRBD1	-	14	TRBV2	TRBJ2-6	CASSSNRGVNVLTF	TGTGCCAGCAGTTCCAACAGGGGTGTCAACGTCCTGACTTTC
TRBD1	-	15	TRBV9	TRBJ1-4	CASSVGGQGNEKLFF	TGTGCCAGCAGCGTAGGGGGACAGGGGAATGAAAAACTGTTTTTT
TRBD2	-	12	TRBV29-1	TRBJ2-7	CSVGGGIDEQYF	TGCAGCGTTGGCGGGGGGATAGACGAGCAGTACTTC
-	-	10	TRBV20-1	TRBJ2-2	CSASSGELFF	TGCAGTGCGAGTTCCGGGGAGCTGTTTTTT
TRBD2	-	18	TRBV7-2	TRBJ2-2	CASSFGLASYLGAGELFF	TGTGCCAGCAGCTTTGGACTAGCGTCCTACCTTGGGGCCGGGGAGCTGTTTTTT
TRBD2	once	18	TRBV7-3	TRBJ2-4	CASSLSPRTSGGATLMYF	TGTGCCAGCAGCTTATCCCCGAGGACTAGCGGGGGGGCCACACTCATGTACTTC
TRBD2	-	16	TRBV5-3	TRBJ2-1	CARSLNRGGHINEQFF	TGTGCCAGAAGTCTAAACCGGGGGGGCCATATAAATGAGCAGTTCTTC
TRBD1	-	15	TRBV30	TRBJ1-2	CAWSQDRGPNYGYTF	TGTGCCTGGAGTCAGGACAGGGGGCCTAACTATGGCTACACCTTC
-	-	17	TRBV9	TRBJ2-2	CASSVEGRRLNTGELFF	TGTGCCAGCAGCGTAGAGGGACGTCGACTCAACACCGGGGAGCTGTTTTTT
TRBD1	-	14	TRBV5-1	TRBJ1-2	CASRSTGGKEGYTF	TGCGCCAGCAGGTCTACAGGGGGCAAGGAGGGCTACACCTTC
-	-	14	TRBV6-1	TRBJ2-7	CASSEGVEGYEQYF	TGTGCCAGCAGTGAAGGGGTGGAGGGGTACGAGCAGTACTTC
-	-	13	TRBV11-2	TRBJ1-2	CASSFRLNYGYTF	TGTGCCAGCAGCTTCAGGCTTAACTATGGCTACACCTTC
-	-	15	TRBV19	TRBJ2-1	CASSRDGNSYNEQFF	TGTGCCAGTAGTAGGGACGGCAACTCCTACAATGAGCAGTTCTTC
-	-	18	TRBV7-9	TRBJ2-3	CASSPQFGTLDWTDTQYF	TGTGCCAGCAGCCCACAGTTCGGGACTCTTGACTGGACAGATACGCAGTATTTT
-	few	15	TRBV7-2	TRBJ1-6	CASSLRTDLNSPLHF	TGTGCCAGCAGCCTCCGGACAGACCTTAATTCACCCCTCCACTTT
-	-	19	TRBV1	TRBJ2-6	CTSSQDRAGRVYGANVLTF	TGCACCAGCAGCCAAGATAGGGCAGGGCGAGTGTATGGGGCCAACGTCCTGACTTTC
TRBD1	-	18	TRBV5-4	TRBJ1-3	CASSLGQGPRETGNTIYF	TGTGCCAGCAGCTTGGGACAGGGACCACGCGAGACTGGAAACACCATATATTTT
TRBD1	few	14	TRBV20-1	TRBJ1-5	CSASFPSGGQPQHF	TGCAGTGCTAGTTTTCCCTCAGGGGGTCAGCCCCAGCATTTT
TRBD1	-	14	TRBV6-2/TRBV6-3	TRBJ1-1	CASSYEGANTEAFF	TGTGCCAGCAGTTATGAGGGGGCGAACACTGAAGCTTTCTTT
-	-	14	TRBV28	TRBJ2-7	CASSLSGPANEQYF	TGTGCCAGCAGTTTATCCGGGCCGGCCAACGAGCAGTACTTC
TRBD2	-	19	TRBV4-3	TRBJ2-1	CASSEDPYYGGGSYNEQFF	TGCGCCAGCAGCGAAGACCCCTATTACGGGGGGGGGTCCTACAATGAGCAGTTCTTC
TRBD1	-	14	TRBV9	TRBJ1-1	CASSPGQMNTEAFF	TGTGCCAGCAGTCCGGGACAGATGAACACTGAAGCTTTCTTT
TRBD1	-	18	TRBV28	TRBJ1-6	CASSFPGQGARGNSPLHF	TGTGCCAGCAGTTTTCCGGGACAGGGGGCGAGAGGTAATTCACCCCTCCACTTT
TRBD1	-	15	TRBV18	TRBJ2-1	CASSAGTGSYNEQFF	TGTGCCAGCTCAGCGGGGACAGGATCCTACAATGAGCAGTTCTTC
-	-	13	TRBV6-5	TRBJ1-3	CASSYSDGNTIYF	TGTGCCAGCAGTTACTCGGACGGAAACACCATATATTTT
-	-	16	TRBV6-2/TRBV6-3	TRBJ2-2	CASSYLVAENTGELFF	TGTGCCAGCAGTTATCTCGTGGCAGAGAACACCGGGGAGCTGTTTTTT
TRBD1	-	16	TRBV27	TRBJ2-2	CASSPWDRVGTGELFF	TGTGCCAGCAGTCCTTGGGACAGGGTAGGCACCGGGGAGCTGTTTTTT
-	-	13	TRBV4-3	TRBJ1-5	CASSQEVGQPQHF	TGCGCCAGCAGCCAAGAAGTTGGCCAGCCCCAGCATTTT
-	-	12	TRBV2	TRBJ1-2	CASSDPNYGYTF	TGTGCCAGCAGTGACCCCAACTATGGCTACACCTTC